These 32 T cell receptor beta chains were sequenced from one sample in a study of OX40 agonist ivuxolimab in advanced cancers. Here immunoSEQ multiplex PCR was the method, and the copy in TCRdb shows in-frame clones only, minus some. This sample yields 48,000 or so clones, of which around 90% are seen a single time; 45% to 55% belongs to the top ten. Specimen: CD4+ or CD8+ T cells sorted from blood, collected in a trial of the OX40 agonist ivuxolimab. The receptors originated from an adult with an advanced solid tumor such as melanoma, head and neck, liver or kidney cancer.

The chain employs TRBV6-1 and TRBJ2-7; 11 positions agree with TRBD1. This CDR3 comprises 15 residues. Germline V gene sequence: CDR1 MNHNS, CDR2 SASEGT. Trimming took 5 bases from V and 4 from J; bases not matched to a gene: 7. This CDR3 is CASSSGQGAGYEQYF. The CDR3 bases are TGTGCCAGCAGTTCAGGACAGGGGGCTGGGTACGAGCAGTACTTC.

The V call is TRBV7-9, the J call TRBJ2-7, with 8 bases matching TRBD1. V dropped 5 bases and J dropped 6; count of bases not matched to a gene: 15. The CDR3 contains 16 residues. Germline CDR1 reads SEHNR; CDR2 reads FQNEAQ (reference sequence). The chain's CDR3 is CASSTTPTGEFSEQYF. CDR3 in DNA: TGTGCCAGCAGCACGACACCGACAGGGGAATTCTCCGAGCAGTACTTC.

The rearrangement joins TRBV5-1 to TRBJ2-5; D is undetermined. The CDR3 is made up of 13 amino acids. The germline V gene has CDR1 SGHRS and CDR2 YFSETQ. The V end was cut by 0 bases, the J end by 5 bases, with 8 bases between. CDR3: CASSLVPEETQYF. CDR3 bases: TGCGCCAGCAGCTTGGTACCTGAGGAGACCCAGTACTTC.

This clone was seen a single time. The V gene is TRBV4-1, the J gene TRBJ2-2; D ambiguous. Between the trimmed V and J ends, which lost 0 bases and 1 base, there was a span of 6 bases. The CDR3 extends over 15 amino acids. Germline-derived CDR1 and CDR2 are MGHRA and YSYEKL. The CDR3: CASSQEERNTGELFF. CDR3 bases: TGCGCCAGCAGCCAAGAAGAGAGGAACACCGGGGAGCTGTTTTTT.

J is TRBJ2-3 and V is TRBV5-1; D perhaps matches TRBD2 (6 bases). Trimming took off 0 bases at V and 6 bases at J, with 11 bases between the two ends. The CDR3 totals 14 residues. The germline gives CDR1 SGHRS, CDR2 YFSETQ. The CDR3 spells CASSLVAGLDTQYF. The CDR3 coding sequence is TGCGCCAGCAGCTTGGTGGCGGGGTTGGATACGCAGTATTTT.

The DNA for the CDR3 is TGTGCCAGCAGCTTACTAGCGGGGGGAGAGGAGACCCAGTACTTC. As protein: CASSLLAGGEETQYF. V is TRBV7-2 and J is TRBJ2-5; 11 bases line up with TRBD2. Germline V gene sequence: CDR1 SGHTA, CDR2 FQGNSA. The length of the CDR3 is 15 residues. J lost 5 bases, V lost 2 bases, and 4 bases had no gene match.

This clone was seen once. The chain carries TRBV6-5 and TRBJ2-3, with no clear D. This CDR3 region has 14 residues. Per germline, CDR1 MNHEY and CDR2 SVGAGI. The V and J ends lost 2 bases and 1 base respectively, with 7 bases between them. CDR3 loop: CASSYGQRTDTQYF. The CDR3 DNA is TGTGCCAGCAGTTACGGGCAGCGCACAGATACGCAGTATTTT.

This chain connects TRBV10-3 to TRBJ2-7; 10 nucleotides agree with TRBD1. The V segment lost 0 bases and the J segment 5 bases; nucleotides outside the gene matches: 4. This CDR3 contains 15 residues. Germline CDR1 ENHRY, CDR2 SYGVKD. This chain's CDR3 is CAISESGTGDHEQYF. As DNA, the CDR3 is TGTGCCATCAGTGAGTCTGGGACAGGGGACCACGAGCAGTACTTC.

This clone has a single count. The chain uses TRBV29-1 and TRBJ1-1; perhaps TRBD1 as D (6 bases). This CDR3 comprises 15 residues. Germline lookup yields CDR1 SQVTM and CDR2 ANQGSEA. The V end lost 6 bases, the J end lost 1 base, and 18 bases lay between the germline ends. CDR3 residues: CSVVRDRGGNTEAFF. The CDR3 nucleotides are TGCAGCGTCGTCCGGGACCGAGGGGGGAACACTGAAGCTTTCTTT.

The genes are TRBV15 and TRBJ1-4; D perhaps matches TRBD1 (5 bases). The V and J ends lost 3 bases and 5 bases respectively, with 13 bases between them. CDR1 LNHNV and CDR2 YYDKDF come from the germline V gene (reference sequence). This CDR3 is 15 amino acids long. The CDR3 region is CATSSYDEGNEKLFF. The CDR3 DNA is TGTGCCACCAGCAGTTATGACGAGGGGAATGAAAAACTGTTTTTT.

This clone is a singleton in its sample. CDR3 nucleotide sequence: TGTGCCAGCAGTTACTCCCCCCGTGGGAATGAGCAGTTCTTC. It yields the protein CASSYSPRGNEQFF. The chain combines TRBV6-5 with TRBJ2-1; no firm D call. Germline V lookup: CDR1 MNHEY, CDR2 SVGAGI. The CDR3 is 14 amino acids. The V gene lost 0 bases and the J gene lost 7 bases, with 10 bases spanning the gap.

The chain has TRBV12-5 and TRBJ2-5; 9 bases agree with TRBD1. With 4 bases clipped from V and 4 bases from J, the junction kept 13 bases outside the gene matches. CDR3 length: 17 residues. CDR1 LGHNT and CDR2 FRNRAP come from the germline V gene. The DNA for the CDR3 is TGTGCTAGTGGTTGGGAGATGGGACAGGGAATCGGAGAGACCCAGTACTTC. Translating gives CASGWEMGQGIGETQYF.

The chain combines TRBV7-8 with TRBJ1-3; weak D call: TRBD1 (6 bases). Germline assignment: CDR1 SGHVS and CDR2 FQNEAQ. Trimming left V 4 bases short and J 0 bases short, with 16 bases between. The CDR3 covers 17 residues. The CDR3 DNA follows: TGTGCCAGCAGCTGGGGCCTTGGACAGAGCTCTGGAAACACCATATATTTT. Its protein is CASSWGLGQSSGNTIYF.

This rearrangement joins TRBV10-3 to TRBJ1-5; 8 positions agree with TRBD1. Losses at the gene ends were 10 bases for V and 0 bases for J; bases not matched to a gene: 14. Per the germline V gene, CDR1 is ENHRY and CDR2 is SYGVKD. This CDR3 has 17 amino acids. The CDR3 here is CATGSGTGAHSNQPQHF. CDR3 DNA: TGTGCCACGGGATCCGGGACAGGAGCTCATAGCAATCAGCCCCAGCATTTT.

This clone was seen only a few times. This chain joins TRBV29-1 and TRBJ1-1; D gene ambiguous. Trimming took 5 bases from V and 7 from J, leaving 8 bases between them. From germline, CDR1 is SQVTM and CDR2 ANQGSEA. The CDR3 sequence is 10 residues long. The DNA of the CDR3 is TGCAGCGTTCGCCTGCTTGAAGCTTTCTTT. Protein: CSVRLLEAFF.

This clone was recorded a few times. The chain is built from TRBV9 and TRBJ2-2; a weak D match, TRBD1 (6 bases). From germline, CDR1 is SGDLS and CDR2 YYNGEE. The ends were cut back, 6 bases at V and 5 bases at J, with 14 bases in the middle. The CDR3 sequence is 14 residues long. In DNA, the CDR3 is TGTGCCAGCACCGAGACAGGTGTTACCGGGGAGCTGTTTTTT. It yields the protein CASTETGVTGELFF.

The chain couples TRBV18 to TRBJ2-7; D is possibly TRBD2 (5 bases). Germline loops: CDR1 KGHSH, CDR2 LQKENI. The CDR3 has 15 amino acids. The ends were cut back, 3 bases at V and 2 bases at J, with 14 bases in the middle. In DNA, the CDR3 is TGTGCCAGCTCACCTCTAGCAGGCCAGACCTACGAGCAGTACTTC. Translated, it gives CASSPLAGQTYEQYF.

The gene calls are TRBV4-3 and TRBJ2-2; unclear D gene. CDR1 and CDR2 from the germline V gene are LGHNA and YSLEER. CDR3 size: 16 residues. V was shortened by 0 bases and J by 5 bases, with 13 bases between the two germline ends. For the CDR3, the DNA is TGCGCCAGCAGCCAAGACCGGCTCGGCCTAACCGGGGAGCTGTTTTTT. Translation gives CASSQDRLGLTGELFF.

The chain employs TRBV6-5 and TRBJ1-4, with D maybe TRBD1 (5 bases). This CDR3 is 15 amino acids long. Per the germline V gene, CDR1 is MNHEY and CDR2 is SVGAGI. The germline V and J ends were trimmed by 0 bases and 10 bases, with 15 bases remaining between them. The DNA of the CDR3 is TGTGCCAGCAGTTACTCGAGGGGCAGGGAAAGAAAACTGTTTTTT. Amino acids: CASSYSRGRERKLFF.

This chain joins TRBV9 and TRBJ2-6, with D unclear. In germline, CDR1 is SGDLS, CDR2 YYNGEE. The ends were cut back, 2 bases at V and 9 bases at J, with 15 bases in the middle. The CDR3 is made up of 15 amino acids. For the CDR3, the DNA is TGTGCCAGCAGCGTCAGTGGGCTGGGTGGCAACGTCCTGACTTTC. Translating gives CASSVSGLGGNVLTF.

The chain is built from TRBV29-1 and TRBJ2-5, with D unclear. Trimming removed 6 bases from V and 4 bases from J, with 24 bases in between. The V gene's germline CDR1 is SQVTM and CDR2 ANQGSEA. This CDR3 contains 16 residues. The CDR3 reads CSVGLWSADRLETQYF. The CDR3 DNA follows: TGCAGCGTCGGGCTATGGAGCGCAGATCGGCTAGAGACCCAGTACTTC.

CDR3 in amino acids: CSVEEGRAGGAFF. CDR3 DNA sequence: TGCAGCGTTGAAGAGGGCAGGGCCGGAGGAGCTTTCTTT. V and J are TRBV29-1 and TRBJ1-1; the D gene is possibly TRBD1 (5 bases). V was shortened by 0 bases and J by 10 bases, with 15 bases between the two germline ends. The CDR3 length is 13 residues. CDR1 is SQVTM, CDR2 ANQGSEA, per germline.

Relative to its sample, this clone is medium-sized. V gene TRBV7-9 combines with J gene TRBJ2-7; possibly TRBD2 for D (6 bases). Germline V lookup: CDR1 SEHNR, CDR2 FQNEAQ (reference sequence). The length of the CDR3 is 15 residues. Trimming cost V 0 bases and J 3 bases, with 12 bases left between them. CDR3 residues: CASSLAAGPDYEQYF. The CDR3, as DNA: TGTGCCAGCAGCTTAGCTGCGGGACCAGACTACGAGCAGTACTTC.

This clone was recorded once. The chain has TRBV15 and TRBJ1-1; D call uncertain. Trimming pared 0 bases from V and 5 bases from J, leaving 16 bases between. The CDR3 covers 16 residues. Germline loops: CDR1 LNHNV, CDR2 YYDKDF (reference sequence). CDR3 DNA: TGTGCCACCAGCAGAGATGACGCCGTGGCGGGGACTGAAGCTTTCTTT. Its translation: CATSRDDAVAGTEAFF.

The chain links TRBV19 to TRBJ2-7; D possibly corresponds to TRBD1 (6 bases). From germline, CDR1 is LNHDA and CDR2 SQIVND (reference sequence). With 2 bases removed from V and 0 bases from J, the gap between germline ends came to 14 bases. This CDR3 has 16 amino acids. The CDR3 is CASSITLDSASYEQYF. The DNA of the CDR3 is TGTGCCAGTAGTATAACCCTGGACAGTGCCTCCTACGAGCAGTACTTC.

This chain connects TRBV27 to TRBJ2-2; TRBD1 matches at 7 bases. This CDR3 comprises 16 residues. The germline CDR1 and CDR2 sequences are MNHEY and SMNVEV (reference sequence). V was clipped by 4 bases and J by 6 bases; unmatched bases: 11. The CDR3 region has the DNA TGTGCCAGCAGTTCCAACTCCGACAGGGAGTCCGGGGAGCTGTTTTTT. Translated, it gives CASSSNSDRESGELFF.

J is TRBJ2-7 and V is TRBV7-9; D possibly corresponds to TRBD1 (6 bases). The ends were cut back, 4 bases at V and 7 bases at J, with 14 bases in the middle. Germline values: CDR1 SEHNR, CDR2 FQNEAQ (reference sequence). This CDR3 comprises 13 residues. CDR3 in amino acids: CASSSDRTGEQYF. The CDR3 bases are TGTGCCAGCAGCTCCGACAGGACGGGTGAGCAGTACTTC.

The rearrangement joins TRBV7-9 to TRBJ2-2; 12 nucleotides match TRBD2. J lost 6 bases, V lost 4 bases, and 12 bases had no gene match. The CDR3 is made up of 18 amino acids. Germline V gene lookup returns CDR1 SEHNR and CDR2 FQNEAQ (reference sequence). CDR3 DNA: TGTGCCAGCAGCTCTCCCCTGACTAGCGGGGGCAATCCCGGGGAGCTGTTTTTT. It translates to CASSSPLTSGGNPGELFF.

The gene calls are TRBV28 and TRBJ2-7; 7 bases are a match to TRBD2. V lost 6 bases, J lost 0 bases, and 11 bases stayed unmatched. This CDR3 comprises 16 residues. Germline-derived CDR1 and CDR2 are MDHEN and SYDVKM. The CDR3 here is CASSHVGGGSSYEQYF. The CDR3 DNA is TGTGCCAGCAGCCACGTTGGGGGGGGAAGCTCCTACGAGCAGTACTTC. Looking up the rest from reference TRBV28 and TRBJ2-7 gives the full variable domain: DVKVTQSSRYLVKRTGEKVFLECVQDMDHENMFWYRQDPGLGLRLIYFSYDVKMKEKGDIPEGYSVSREKKERFSLILESASTNQTSMYLCASSHVGGGSSYEQYFGPGTRLTVT.

This rearrangement joins TRBV27 to TRBJ2-2, with D possibly TRBD1 on 6 matching bases. Deletions cut 5 bases from V and 1 base from J, with 14 bases between. Germline CDR1 reads MNHEY; CDR2 reads SMNVEV (reference sequence). The CDR3 loop spans 16 amino acids. CDR3 residues: CASSPWGPMNTGELFF. CDR3 coding DNA: TGTGCCAGCAGTCCTTGGGGGCCAATGAACACCGGGGAGCTGTTTTTT.

This sequence joins TRBV6-6 and TRBJ2-7; D not resolved. The CDR3 is 12 amino acids. Trimming stripped 2 bases from V and 4 bases from J, with 6 bases between. Per germline, CDR1 MNHNY and CDR2 SVGAGI (reference sequence). This chain's CDR3 is CASSYPGYEQYF. The CDR3 coding sequence is TGTGCCAGCAGTTACCCCGGGTACGAGCAGTACTTC.

J is TRBJ2-2 and V is TRBV7-9; D is uncertain. Germline-derived CDR1 and CDR2 are SEHNR and FQNEAQ (reference sequence). V was clipped by 4 bases and J by 6 bases, with 12 bases between them. The CDR3 loop spans 14 amino acids. The CDR3 protein is CASSSTIMAGELFF. DNA of the CDR3: TGTGCCAGCAGCTCGACCATCATGGCCGGGGAGCTGTTTTTT.